This TCR beta chain was profiled in a study of T cells in Graves' hyperthyroidism and ophthalmopathy. General study points: The model made its ophthalmopathy prediction, and onset followed a median approximately six months later.

As regards this clonotype: Its target is not known.

The diagnostic basis comprised clinical symptoms, serum thyroxine and TRAb, thyroid ultrasound and orbital computed tomography. From RNA transcripts, TCR beta CDR3 regions were amplified. In the first-round RT-PCR of the TCR CDR3, the HTBI primer set was used. TCRdb reprocessed the multiplex PCR reads via MiXCR and lists one record per CDR3 protein. This sample yields hundreds of thousands of distinct CDR3 sequences, of which roughly 17% are seen a single time; about 20% belongs to the top ten. The sequence was obtained from a woman aged 18-35 years with Graves' hyperthyroidism. The specimen sequenced was blood.

Here the CDR3 reads CATGERRESNQYF. CDR3 sequence (DNA): TGTGCCACCGGTGAGAGACGGGAGTCGAACCAGTACTTC. The genes are TRBV15 and TRBJ2-5; D possibly corresponds to TRBD2 (6 bases). Trimming cost V 8 bases and J 10 bases, with 20 bases left between them. The CDR3 runs to 13 residues. From germline, CDR1 is LNHNV and CDR2 YYDKDF (reference sequence). Combining the CDR3 with reference TRBV15 and TRBJ2-5 gives the whole variable domain DAMVIQNPRYQVTQFGKPVTLSCSQTLNHNVMYWYQQKSSQAPKLLFHYYDKDFNNEADTPDNFQSRRPNTSFCFLDIRSPGLGDTAMYLCATGERRESNQYFGPGTRLLVL.